This entry lists 19 T cell receptor beta chains sequenced from one sample in a study of T-cell memory formation after mild COVID-19. One entry per CDR3 protein results from TCRdb running MiXCR on the 5' RACE reads. The table has about 180,000 distinct CDR3 sequences, approximately 17% seen once; the top ten hold 3% to 4.5%. Input material: PBMCs or a T cell subset sorted from them (not recorded which). The receptors were sampled from a man younger than 35 who had mild COVID-19 (a few samples of this study predate the infection). Cell type and time point are not known.

In this sample, this clonotype turned up a few times. V and J are TRBV12-3 or TRBV12-4 and TRBJ1-2; TRBD1 matches 9 bases. The CDR3 extends over 15 amino acids. V dropped 5 bases and J dropped 1; count of bases not matched to a gene: 5. CDR3 region: CASSPRDRDNYGYTF. CDR3 nucleotides: TGTGCCAGCAGTCCAAGGGACAGGGATAACTATGGCTACACCTTC.

V usage is TRBV2 and J usage is TRBJ2-5; D is unclear. Germline CDR1 and CDR2: SNHLY and FYNNEI. The CDR3 totals 11 residues. The V end lost 7 bases, the J end lost 4 bases, and 7 bases lay between the germline ends. CDR3 sequence (DNA): TGTGCCAGCACACAGTTAGAGACCCAGTACTTC. Translating gives CASTQLETQYF.

The chain couples TRBV15 to TRBJ2-3; TRBD2 matches at 7 bases. J was trimmed by 1 base and V by 5 bases; bases with no gene match: 0. Per the germline V gene, CDR1 is LNHNV and CDR2 is YYDKDF (reference sequence). This CDR3 spans 13 amino acids. The chain's CDR3 is CATSAGGTDTQYF. For the CDR3, the DNA is TGTGCCACCAGCGCGGGGGGCACAGATACGCAGTATTTT.

V is TRBV6-4 and J is TRBJ2-6; D is ambiguous. Germline assignment: CDR1 MRHNA and CDR2 SNTAGT. Deletions cut 7 bases from V and 0 bases from J, with 7 bases between. This CDR3 spans 14 amino acids. The DNA of the CDR3 is TGTGCCAGCAAAAGGAGCTCTGGGGCCAACGTCCTGACTTTC. Translating it yields CASKRSSGANVLTF.

There are a few counts of this clonotype. The V call is TRBV20-1, the J call TRBJ1-1, with D unclear. CDR3 length equals 17 residues. Germline V gene sequence: CDR1 DFQATT, CDR2 SNEGSKA (reference sequence). V was shortened by 1 base and J by 0 bases, with 18 bases between the two germline ends. The CDR3 region has the DNA TGCAGTGCTAGAGGGGGTTTCTACGAATCCATGAACACTGAAGCTTTCTTT. Amino acids: CSARGGFYESMNTEAFF.

This clonotype was seen many times. The chain links TRBV3-1 to TRBJ1-1, with D unresolved. The CDR3 sequence is 14 residues long. CDR1 and CDR2 from the germline V gene are LGHDT and YNNKEL (reference sequence). Trimming stripped 3 bases from V and 3 bases from J, with 11 bases between. DNA for the CDR3: TGTGCCAGCAGCCAGAGGAAGAGGGACACTGAAGCTTTCTTT. Its translation: CASSQRKRDTEAFF.

In this sample, this clonotype turned up once. The rearrangement links TRBV2 to TRBJ2-7; perhaps TRBD1 as D (9 bases). Germline CDR1 and CDR2: SNHLY and FYNNEI. The CDR3 sequence is 15 residues long. V dropped 8 bases and J dropped 5 bases, with 22 bases sitting between them. DNA of the CDR3: TGTGCCAGCCGCCGGGGGGGGACAGGGAGCCACGAGCAGTACTTC. Its protein product is CASRRGGTGSHEQYF.

This clonotype was seen repeatedly, ten times or more. The J gene is TRBJ2-3, the V gene TRBV5-1; no firm D call. Germline V gives CDR1 SGHRS, CDR2 YFSETQ. V lost 4 bases and J lost 4, with 13 bases in between. This CDR3 comprises 14 residues. The CDR3 coding sequence is TGCGCCAGCAGCCGAACGTTAGTCCCAGATACGCAGTATTTT. Amino acids: CASSRTLVPDTQYF.

This clonotype was seen more than once but under ten times. The chain couples TRBV20-1 to TRBJ2-1; 8 bases are shared with TRBD1. Germline V gene data show CDR1 as DFQATT and CDR2 as SNEGSKA (reference sequence). V was pared by 6 bases and J by 3 bases, with 1 base of the junction left unmatched. There are 12 residues in the CDR3. The CDR3 DNA is TGCAGTGCCGACAGGGGCTACAATGAGCAGTTCTTC. The encoded protein is CSADRGYNEQFF.

V usage is TRBV4-3 and J usage is TRBJ2-5, with D perhaps assigned TRBD1 or TRBD2 (6 bases each). This CDR3 is built from 16 residues. V dropped 4 bases and J dropped 5 bases, with 20 bases sitting between them. Germline V gene lookup returns CDR1 LGHNA and CDR2 YSLEER. This CDR3 reads CASSRDPGAGAETQYF. The CDR3 DNA reads as TGCGCCAGCAGCCGAGACCCGGGGGCCGGGGCCGAGACCCAGTACTTC.

This clonotype has more than one count but fewer than ten. J is TRBJ1-1 and V is TRBV2; no firm D call. CDR3 length equals 12 residues. Trimming took 6 bases from V and 11 from J, leaving 16 bases between them. Per germline, CDR1 SNHLY and CDR2 FYNNEI. The DNA for the CDR3 is TGTGCCAGCAGCCAAGTTGGACGAGAGGCTTTCTTT. Translated, it gives CASSQVGREAFF.

The chain is built from TRBV20-1 and TRBJ2-2, with D unclear. This CDR3 has 15 residues. Trimming pared 0 bases from V and 3 bases from J, leaving 11 bases between. Germline V gives CDR1 DFQATT, CDR2 SNEGSKA (reference sequence). CDR3 coding DNA: TGCAGTGCTAGAGATTTGGTTGGGGACACCGGGGAGCTGTTTTTT. This codes for CSARDLVGDTGELFF.

The V gene is TRBV7-6, the J gene TRBJ1-6, with 12 bases matching TRBD1. The CDR3 consists of 14 residues. V trimming: 5 bases; J trimming: 11 bases; junction bases outside the gene matches: 4. Germline CDR1 reads SGHVS; CDR2 reads FNYEAQ. The chain's CDR3 is CASSRDRGLAPLHF. Here the CDR3 DNA reads TGTGCCAGCAGCCGGGACAGGGGGCTCGCACCCCTCCACTTT.

This chain links TRBV27 with TRBJ2-2; D gene ambiguous. CDR1 is MNHEY, CDR2 SMNVEV, per germline (reference sequence). CDR3 length: 14 residues. V shed 4 bases and J shed 7 bases, with 13 bases lying between them. The CDR3 bases are TGTGCCAGCAGTTCAGCCGTCCTCAGCGGGGAGCTGTTTTTT. It translates to CASSSAVLSGELFF.

This clonotype appeared a few times. CDR3 sequence: CAGGATGELFF. CDR3 coding DNA: TGTGCCGGGGGGGCGACCGGGGAGCTGTTTTTT. The chain recombines TRBV12-3 or TRBV12-4 with TRBJ2-2, with D possibly TRBD2 on 7 matching bases. Trimming removed 11 bases from V and 5 bases from J, with 9 bases in between. CDR3 length equals 11 residues.

This clonotype was counted a few times. The chain uses TRBV15 and TRBJ1-2; no firm D call. The V end was cut by 3 bases, the J end by 4 bases, with 9 bases between. The CDR3 is 13 residues long. The germline gives CDR1 LNHNV, CDR2 YYDKDF (reference sequence). CDR3 residues: CATSRDLVYGYTF. CDR3 nucleotide sequence: TGTGCCACCAGCAGGGACCTAGTCTATGGCTACACCTTC.

This sequence joins TRBV20-1 and TRBJ2-3; 8 bases align to TRBD2. There are 13 residues in the CDR3. Germline V CDR1 and CDR2: DFQATT, SNEGSKA (reference sequence). The J segment lost 3 bases and the V segment lost 8 bases, leaving 7 bases of the junction unmatched. CDR3 in amino acids: CSQEGLGTDTQYF. CDR3 coding DNA: TGCAGTCAGGAGGGACTAGGTACAGATACGCAGTATTTT.

This clonotype was detected a few times. An end of the junction does not agree with germline; a read error may underlie this. This chain connects TRBV7-3 to TRBJ2-1; 9 nucleotides align to TRBD1. The CDR3 runs 15 residues. Germline-derived CDR1 and CDR2 are SGHTA and FQGTGA. This chain's CDR3 is CASSLTGGAGNEQFF. CDR3 nucleotide sequence: TGTGCCAGCAGCCTAACAGGGGGCGCTGGAAATGAGCAGTTCTTC.

The rearrangement links TRBV5-1 to TRBJ2-5; D is possibly TRBD2 (6 bases). V was pared by 2 bases and J by 7 bases, with 15 bases between. The germline V gene encodes CDR1 SGHRS and CDR2 YFSETQ. The length of the CDR3 is 14 residues. The CDR3 reads CASSFGAREATQYF. CDR3 nucleotide sequence: TGCGCCAGCAGCTTTGGGGCCAGGGAGGCGACCCAGTACTTC.